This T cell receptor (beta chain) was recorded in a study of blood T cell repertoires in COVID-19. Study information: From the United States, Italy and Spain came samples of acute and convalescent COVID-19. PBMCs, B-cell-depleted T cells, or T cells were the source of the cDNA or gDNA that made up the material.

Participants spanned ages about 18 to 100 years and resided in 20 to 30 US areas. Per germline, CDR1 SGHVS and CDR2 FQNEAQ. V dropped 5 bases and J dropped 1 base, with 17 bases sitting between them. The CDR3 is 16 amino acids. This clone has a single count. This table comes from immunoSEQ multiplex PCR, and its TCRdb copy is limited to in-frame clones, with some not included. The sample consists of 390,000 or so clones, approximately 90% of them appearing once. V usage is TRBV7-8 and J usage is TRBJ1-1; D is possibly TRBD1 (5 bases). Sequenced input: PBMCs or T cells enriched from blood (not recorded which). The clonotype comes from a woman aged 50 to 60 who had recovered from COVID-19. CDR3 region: CASSENRNFANTEAFF. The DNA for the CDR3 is TGTGCCAGCAGCGAAAACAGGAATTTCGCGAACACTGAAGCTTTCTTT. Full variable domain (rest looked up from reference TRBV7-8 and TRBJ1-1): GAGVSQSPRYKVAKRGQDVALRCDPISGHVSLFWYQQALGQGPEFLTYFQNEAQLDKSGLPSDRFFAERPEGSVSTLKIQRTQQEDSAVYLCASSENRNFANTEAFFGQGTRLTVV.